The source of this TCR beta chain is a study of blood T cell repertoires in COVID-19 (dated by TCRdb to 2020 to 2021). Study-level background: The collaborator samples originated in the United States, Italy and Spain and spanned the acute and convalescent phases of COVID-19. The prospective study material was composed of cDNA or gDNA derived from T cells, B-cell-depleted T cells, or PBMCs. Subjects who had been exposed to COVID-19, were actively infected with it, or had recovered from it provided the deeply sampled blood TCRbeta repertoires that made up the dataset. The repertoires were made available in a free public database intended to serve as a resource for research on the immune response to SARS-CoV-2. Samples came from the ongoing ImmuneRACE study (first 160 participants) plus 1,254 subjects from 6 global collaborators. A de-identified subject ID, COVID-19 status, age in years and sex were almost always included in the sample metadata. Where HLA class I and class II types were available, the types were taken from metadata supplied by the sample provider, not from assay-based typing. The investigation overall reported the following: How much clinical and demographic metadata was included differed by source and by participant, and the metadata was provided uncurated.

At one collaborating source in Seattle, patients were enrolled during active infection and were followed longitudinally through the course of disease. The collaborating institutions used their own protocols to collect whole blood in K2EDTA tubes. For TCRbeta analysis, collaborators shipped samples as frozen whole blood, isolated PBMCs, or DNA extracted from either of those sample types. This clone was counted only a few times. This receptor's antigen is unknown. No quality values exist for individual bases; no much larger clone is one base distant. The immunoSEQ Assay, a bias-controlled multiplex PCR, was used to amplify TCRbeta CDR3 regions from genomic DNA. Per the original workflow: The number of nucleated cells in each sample was estimated from the amplification of reference gene primers within the assay. To quantify the absolute abundance of each unique TCRbeta CDR3 rearrangement, sequence reads were collapsed and filtered. For each sample, productive Simpson clonality was calculated as the square root of Simpson's diversity index over productive rearrangements. TCRdb re-hosts the immuneACCESS table, in-frame sequences only. Its copies lack some clones; in the studies checked, an unresolved V gene accounts for under half of them, and the cause for the rest is not known. V and J calls plus clone size are reproduced from that table; the DNA served to infer D and trimming. Counted in this sample were about 150,000 clones; about 88% of them appeared once. The top ten constitute roughly 0.53% of the sample.

CDR1 and CDR2 (LNHNV, YYDKDF) derive from the germline V gene (reference sequence). Inclusive of the bounding cysteine and phenylalanine, the CDR3 is 14 residues long. Kept here is only the CDR3 DNA, which spans 42 bases and is read in frame from base 1. From V the trimming removes 0 bases and from J it removes 4 bases, while the gene matches leave 1 base of the junction unaccounted for. This clonotype originated in a man in his sixties with COVID-19, enrolled during active disease. The chain is made from TRBV15 and TRBJ1-1; 8 junctional bases match TRBD1. The sequencing input was peripheral blood. Read as DNA, the sequence is TGTGCCACCAGCAGAGATGACAGGGGCACTGAAGCTTTCTTT. It translates to CATSRDDRGTEAFF.